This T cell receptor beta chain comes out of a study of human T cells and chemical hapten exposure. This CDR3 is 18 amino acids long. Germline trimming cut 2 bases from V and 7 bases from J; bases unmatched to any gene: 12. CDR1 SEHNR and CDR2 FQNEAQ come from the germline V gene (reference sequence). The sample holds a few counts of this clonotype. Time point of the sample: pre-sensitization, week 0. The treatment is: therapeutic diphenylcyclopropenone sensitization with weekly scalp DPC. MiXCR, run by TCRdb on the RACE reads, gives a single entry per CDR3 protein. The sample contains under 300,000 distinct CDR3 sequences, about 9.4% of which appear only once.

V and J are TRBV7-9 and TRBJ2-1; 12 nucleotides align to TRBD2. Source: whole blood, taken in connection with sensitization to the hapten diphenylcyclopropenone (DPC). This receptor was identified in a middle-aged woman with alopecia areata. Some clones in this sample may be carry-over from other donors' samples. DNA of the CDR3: TGTGCCAGCAGCTTACCCCCTCGACTAGCGGGAGTGCTGAATGAGCAGTTCTTC. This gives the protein CASSLPPRLAGVLNEQFF.